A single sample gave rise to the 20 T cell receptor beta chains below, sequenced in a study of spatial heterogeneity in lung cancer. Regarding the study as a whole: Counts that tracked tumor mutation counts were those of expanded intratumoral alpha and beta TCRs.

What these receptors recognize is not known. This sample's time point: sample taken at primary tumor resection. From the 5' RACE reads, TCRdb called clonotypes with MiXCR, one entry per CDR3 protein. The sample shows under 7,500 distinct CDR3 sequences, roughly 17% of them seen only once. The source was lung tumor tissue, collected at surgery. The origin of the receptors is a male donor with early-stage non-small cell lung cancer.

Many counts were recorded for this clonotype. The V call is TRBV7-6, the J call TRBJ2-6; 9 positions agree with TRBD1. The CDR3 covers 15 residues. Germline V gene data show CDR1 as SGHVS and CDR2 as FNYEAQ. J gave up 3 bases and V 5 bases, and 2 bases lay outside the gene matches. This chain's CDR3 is CASSRTGVGANVLTF. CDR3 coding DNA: TGTGCCAGCAGCCGGACAGGGGTTGGGGCCAACGTCCTGACTTTC.

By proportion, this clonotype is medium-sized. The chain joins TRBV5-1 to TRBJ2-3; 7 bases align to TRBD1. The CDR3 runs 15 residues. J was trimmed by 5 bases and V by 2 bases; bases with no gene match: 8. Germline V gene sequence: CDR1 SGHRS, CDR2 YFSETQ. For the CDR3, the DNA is TGCGCCAGCAGCTTACAGGGGACCTTCGGAGATACGCAGTATTTT. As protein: CASSLQGTFGDTQYF.

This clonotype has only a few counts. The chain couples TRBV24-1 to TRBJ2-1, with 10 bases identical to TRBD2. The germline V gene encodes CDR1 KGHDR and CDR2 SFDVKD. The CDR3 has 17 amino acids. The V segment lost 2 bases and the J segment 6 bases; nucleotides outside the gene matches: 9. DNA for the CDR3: TGTGCCACCAGTGATTCCTCTAGCGGGAGTTTAACCAATGAGCAGTTCTTC. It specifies CATSDSSSGSLTNEQFF.

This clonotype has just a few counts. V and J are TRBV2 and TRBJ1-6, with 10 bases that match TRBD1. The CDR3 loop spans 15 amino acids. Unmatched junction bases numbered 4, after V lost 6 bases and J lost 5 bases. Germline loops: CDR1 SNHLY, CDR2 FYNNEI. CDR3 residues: CASRPGTGDNSPLHF. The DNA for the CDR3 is TGTGCCAGCAGACCCGGGACAGGGGATAATTCACCCCTCCACTTT. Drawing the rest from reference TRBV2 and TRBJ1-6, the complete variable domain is EPEVTQTPSHQVTQMGQEVILRCVPISNHLYFYWYRQILGQKVEFLVSFYNNEISEKSEIFDDQFSVERPDGSNFTLKIRSTKLEDSAMYFCASRPGTGDNSPLHFGNGTRLTVT.

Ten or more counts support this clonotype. CDR3: CASSGGTGRNSPLHF. As DNA, the CDR3 is TGTGCCAGCAGTGGGGGGACAGGGAGGAATTCACCCCTCCACTTT. The V and J genes are TRBV12-3 or TRBV12-4 and TRBJ1-6; 9 bases map to TRBD1. Germline trimming cut 5 bases from V and 7 bases from J; bases unmatched to any gene: 6. This CDR3 is built from 15 residues.

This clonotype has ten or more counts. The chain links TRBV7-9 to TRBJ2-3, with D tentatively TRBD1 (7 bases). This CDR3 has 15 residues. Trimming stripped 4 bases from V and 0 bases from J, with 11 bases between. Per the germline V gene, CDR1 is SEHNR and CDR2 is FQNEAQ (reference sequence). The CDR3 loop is CASSSEGQSTDTQYF. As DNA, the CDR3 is TGTGCCAGCAGCTCGGAGGGACAGAGCACAGATACGCAGTATTTT. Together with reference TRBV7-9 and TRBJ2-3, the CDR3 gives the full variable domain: DTGVSQNPRHKITKRGQNVTFRCDPISEHNRLYWYRQTLGQGPEFLTYFQNEAQLEKSRLLSDRFSAERPKGSFSTLEIQRTEQGDSAMYLCASSSEGQSTDTQYFGPGTRLTVL.

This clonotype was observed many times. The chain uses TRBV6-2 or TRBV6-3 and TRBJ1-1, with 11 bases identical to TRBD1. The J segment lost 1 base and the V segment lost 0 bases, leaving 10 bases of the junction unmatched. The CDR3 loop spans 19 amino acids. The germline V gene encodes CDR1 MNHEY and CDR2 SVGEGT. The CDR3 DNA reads TGTGCCAGCAGTTACTCGTCAGGACAGGGGGCGCTTCCGAACACTGAAGCTTTCTTT. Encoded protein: CASSYSSGQGALPNTEAFF.

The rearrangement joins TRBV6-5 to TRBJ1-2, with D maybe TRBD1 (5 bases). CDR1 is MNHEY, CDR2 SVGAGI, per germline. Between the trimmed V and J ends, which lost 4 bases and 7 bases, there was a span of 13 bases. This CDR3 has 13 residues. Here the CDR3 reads CASSSRGTFGYTF. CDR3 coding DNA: TGTGCCAGCAGTTCACGGGGGACGTTTGGCTACACCTTC.

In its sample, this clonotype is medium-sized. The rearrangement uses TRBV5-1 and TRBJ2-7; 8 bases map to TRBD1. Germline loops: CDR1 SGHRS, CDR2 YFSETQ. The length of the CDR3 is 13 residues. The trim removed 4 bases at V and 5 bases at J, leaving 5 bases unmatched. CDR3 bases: TGCGCCAGCAGCATCGGACAGGGCAACGAGCAGTACTTC. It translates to CASSIGQGNEQYF.

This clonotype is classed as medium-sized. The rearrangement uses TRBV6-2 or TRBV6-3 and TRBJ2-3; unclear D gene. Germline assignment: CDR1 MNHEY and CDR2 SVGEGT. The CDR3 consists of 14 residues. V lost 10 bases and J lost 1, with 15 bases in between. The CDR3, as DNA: TGTGCCACCGGACGGAGTCTAGGCACAGATACGCAGTATTTT. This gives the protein CATGRSLGTDTQYF.

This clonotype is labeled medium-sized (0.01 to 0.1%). DNA for the CDR3: TGCAGCGTGACTAGCGGGAGCTCTGGGGCCAACGTCCTGACTTTC. Translation gives CSVTSGSSGANVLTF. The chain uses TRBV29-1 and TRBJ2-6; 12 bases match TRBD2. The V and J ends lost 6 bases and 0 bases, in that order; junction bases with no gene match: 0. The V gene's germline CDR1 is SQVTM and CDR2 ANQGSEA. The CDR3 has 15 residues.

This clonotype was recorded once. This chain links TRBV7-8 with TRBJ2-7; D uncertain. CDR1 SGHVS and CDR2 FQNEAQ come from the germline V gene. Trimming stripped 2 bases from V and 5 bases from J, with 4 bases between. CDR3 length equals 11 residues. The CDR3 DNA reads TGTGCCAGCAGCTTATCCCACGAGCAGTACTTC. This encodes CASSLSHEQYF.

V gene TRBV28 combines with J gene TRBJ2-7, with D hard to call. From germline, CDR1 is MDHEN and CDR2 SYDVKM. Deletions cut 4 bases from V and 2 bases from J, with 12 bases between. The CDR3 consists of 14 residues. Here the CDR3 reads CASSYQRNPYEQYF. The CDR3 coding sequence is TGTGCCAGCAGTTATCAGCGTAACCCCTACGAGCAGTACTTC.

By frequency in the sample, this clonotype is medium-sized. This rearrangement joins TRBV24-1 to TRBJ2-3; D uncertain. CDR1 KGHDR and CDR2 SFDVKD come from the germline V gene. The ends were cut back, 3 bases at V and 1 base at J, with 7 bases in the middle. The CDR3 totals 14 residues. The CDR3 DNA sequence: TGTGCCACCAGTGATGTGGGTGGCACAGATACGCAGTATTTT. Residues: CATSDVGGTDTQYF.

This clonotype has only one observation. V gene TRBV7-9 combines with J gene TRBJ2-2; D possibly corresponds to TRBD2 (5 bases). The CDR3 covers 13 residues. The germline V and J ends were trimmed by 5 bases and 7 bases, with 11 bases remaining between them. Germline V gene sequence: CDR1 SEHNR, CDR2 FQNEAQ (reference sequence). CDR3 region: CASSLDAGGELFF. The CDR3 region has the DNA TGTGCCAGCAGCCTCGACGCGGGCGGGGAGCTGTTTTTT.

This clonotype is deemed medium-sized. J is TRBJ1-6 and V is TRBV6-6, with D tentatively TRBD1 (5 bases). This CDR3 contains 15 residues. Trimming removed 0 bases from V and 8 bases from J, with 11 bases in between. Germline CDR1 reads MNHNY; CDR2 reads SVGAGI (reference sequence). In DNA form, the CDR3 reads TGTGCCAGCAGTTACTCGGTCCGGGGGGATTCACCCCTCCACTTT. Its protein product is CASSYSVRGDSPLHF.

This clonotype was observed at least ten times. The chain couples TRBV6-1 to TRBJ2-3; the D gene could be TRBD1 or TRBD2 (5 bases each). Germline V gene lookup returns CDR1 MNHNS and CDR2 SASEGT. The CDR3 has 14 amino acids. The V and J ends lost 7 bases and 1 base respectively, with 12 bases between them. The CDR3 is CASIQGRGTDTQYF. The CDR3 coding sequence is TGTGCCAGCATTCAGGGACGGGGCACAGATACGCAGTATTTT.

CDR3 in amino acids: CASSLAGVGEETQYF. In nucleotides, the CDR3 is TGTGCCAGCAGTCTAGCGGGAGTCGGGGAAGAGACCCAGTACTTC. The chain joins TRBV28 to TRBJ2-5; 10 bases agree with TRBD2. The length of the CDR3 is 15 residues. The junction had 6 bases not matched to a gene; V was cut back by 5 bases and J by 3 bases. Per germline, CDR1 MDHEN and CDR2 SYDVKM.

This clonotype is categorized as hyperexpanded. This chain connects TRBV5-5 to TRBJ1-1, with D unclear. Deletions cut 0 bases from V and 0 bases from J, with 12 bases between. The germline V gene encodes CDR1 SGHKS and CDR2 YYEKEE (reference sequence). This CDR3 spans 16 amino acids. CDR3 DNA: TGTGCCAGCAGCTTGGGTACAGCTCGGATGAACACTGAAGCTTTCTTT. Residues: CASSLGTARMNTEAFF.

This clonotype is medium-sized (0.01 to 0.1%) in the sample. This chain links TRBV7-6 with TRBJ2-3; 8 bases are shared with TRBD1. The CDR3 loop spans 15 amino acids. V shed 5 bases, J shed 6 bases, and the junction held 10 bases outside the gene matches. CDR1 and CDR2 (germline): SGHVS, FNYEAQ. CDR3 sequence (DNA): TGTGCCAGCAGCACGTCCGGGACAGGTGGCGATACGCAGTATTTT. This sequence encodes CASSTSGTGGDTQYF.